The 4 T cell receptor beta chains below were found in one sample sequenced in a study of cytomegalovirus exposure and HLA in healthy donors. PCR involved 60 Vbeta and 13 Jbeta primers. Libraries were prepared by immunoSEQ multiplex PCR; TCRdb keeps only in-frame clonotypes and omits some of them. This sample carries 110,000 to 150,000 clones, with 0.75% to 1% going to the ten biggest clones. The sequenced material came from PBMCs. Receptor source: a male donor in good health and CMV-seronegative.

The CDR3 DNA sequence: TGTGCCGGTATGACTAGCGGCGAACGCGAGCAGTACTTC. Its translation: CAGMTSGEREQYF. The V gene is TRBV30, the J gene TRBJ2-7; 9 bases are a match to TRBD2. The germline CDR1 and CDR2 sequences are GTSNPN and SVGIG (reference sequence). The CDR3 is 13 residues long. V dropped 8 bases and J dropped 6; count of bases not matched to a gene: 11.

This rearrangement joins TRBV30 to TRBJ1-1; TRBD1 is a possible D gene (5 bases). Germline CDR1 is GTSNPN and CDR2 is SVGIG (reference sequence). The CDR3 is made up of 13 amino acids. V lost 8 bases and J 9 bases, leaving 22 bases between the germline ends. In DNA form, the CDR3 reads TGTGCCGGGAATACAGGTGAAGGAGGGAAAGCTTTCTTT. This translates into CAGNTGEGGKAFF.

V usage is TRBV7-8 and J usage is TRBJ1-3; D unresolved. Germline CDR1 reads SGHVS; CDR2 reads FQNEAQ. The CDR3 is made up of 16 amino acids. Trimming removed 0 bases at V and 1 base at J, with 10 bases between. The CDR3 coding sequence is TGTGCCAGCAGCTTAGCGCCCACTGATTCTGGAAACACCATATATTTT. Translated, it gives CASSLAPTDSGNTIYF.

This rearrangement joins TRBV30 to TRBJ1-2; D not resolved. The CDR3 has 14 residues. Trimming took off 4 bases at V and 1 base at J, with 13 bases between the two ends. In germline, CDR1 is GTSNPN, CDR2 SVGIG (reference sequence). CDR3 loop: CAWNREGFNYGYTF. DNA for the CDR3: TGTGCCTGGAATCGGGAAGGATTTAACTATGGCTACACCTTC.